This T cell receptor (beta chain) was sequenced in a study of regulatory T cells in long-lasting Graves disease. As to time point: newly diagnosed GD, antithyroid drugs for less than 3 months. Making the TCR library involved RNA that had been extracted from PBMCs. Researchers made TCR beta libraries by using iRepertoire HTBI primers and running Arm-PCR on CDR3 regions. TCRdb fed the multiplex PCR reads into MiXCR, producing one record per CDR3 protein. The sample shows around 450,000 distinct CDR3 sequences, about 15% of them seen only once. This clonotype was counted only a few times. V dropped 8 bases and J dropped 0; count of bases not matched to a gene: 7. The CDR3 extends over 14 amino acids. CDR1 is SQVTM and CDR2 is ANQGSEA in the germline V gene. This sample also appeared in a second study, on T cells in Graves' hyperthyroidism and ophthalmopathy.

The chain employs TRBV29-1 and TRBJ2-3; 8 bases are shared with TRBD1. This TCR derives from a woman under 40 with Graves disease. The source was peripheral blood mononuclear cells (PBMCs), collected at new diagnosis, from a patient treated with antithyroid drugs. In DNA, the CDR3 is TGCAGCACTGAGGGGGACAGGAGCACAGATACGCAGTATTTT. Translation: CSTEGDRSTDTQYF.